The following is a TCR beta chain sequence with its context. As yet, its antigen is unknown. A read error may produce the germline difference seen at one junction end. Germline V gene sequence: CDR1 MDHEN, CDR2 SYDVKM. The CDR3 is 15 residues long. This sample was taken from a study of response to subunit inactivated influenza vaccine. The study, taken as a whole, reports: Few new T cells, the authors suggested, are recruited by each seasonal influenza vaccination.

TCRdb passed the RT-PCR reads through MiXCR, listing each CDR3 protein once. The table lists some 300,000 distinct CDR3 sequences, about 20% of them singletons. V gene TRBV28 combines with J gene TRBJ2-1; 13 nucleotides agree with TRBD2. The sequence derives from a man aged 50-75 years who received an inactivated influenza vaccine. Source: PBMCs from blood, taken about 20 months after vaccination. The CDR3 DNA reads TGTGCCAGCAGTTTAGCCGGGACTAGCGGGAATGAGCGGTTCTTC. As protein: CASSLAGTSGNERFF.